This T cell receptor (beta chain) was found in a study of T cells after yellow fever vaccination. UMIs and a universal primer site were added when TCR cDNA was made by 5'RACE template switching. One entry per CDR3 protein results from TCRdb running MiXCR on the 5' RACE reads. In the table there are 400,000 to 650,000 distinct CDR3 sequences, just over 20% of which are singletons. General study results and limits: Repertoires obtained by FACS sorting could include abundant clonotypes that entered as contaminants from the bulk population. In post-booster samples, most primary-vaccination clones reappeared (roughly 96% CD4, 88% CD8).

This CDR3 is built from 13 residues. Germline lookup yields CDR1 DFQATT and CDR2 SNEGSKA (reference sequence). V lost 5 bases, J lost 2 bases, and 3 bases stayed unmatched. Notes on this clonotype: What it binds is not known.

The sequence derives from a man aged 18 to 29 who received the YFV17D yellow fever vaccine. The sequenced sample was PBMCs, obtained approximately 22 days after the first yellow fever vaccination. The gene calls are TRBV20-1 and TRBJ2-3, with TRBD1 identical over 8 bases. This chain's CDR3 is CSARRGPTDTQYF. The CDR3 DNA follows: TGCAGTGCTCGCAGGGGGCCCACAGATACGCAGTATTTT.